Below, 5 T cell receptor beta chains from the same sample are listed, as sequenced in a study of early T cells in non-severe SARS-CoV-2 infection. TCRdb called the 5' RACE reads again in MiXCR, with one record for every CDR3 protein. The table includes under 45,000 distinct CDR3 sequences, 5% to 6.5% detected once. Material: whole blood, obtained at baseline. Receptors were obtained from an adult who was a healthcare worker with PCR-confirmed SARS-CoV-2 infection or an uninfected control (not recorded which).

This clonotype was seen at least ten times. This chain connects TRBV7-2 to TRBJ2-1; TRBD2 is a possible D gene (5 bases). The CDR3 contains 15 residues. The V end lost 8 bases, the J end lost 9 bases, and 23 bases lay between the germline ends. Germline CDR1 SGHTA, CDR2 FQGNSA. The CDR3 is CASRQRMLMGSEQFF. Written as DNA, the CDR3 is TGTGCCAGCCGGCAGCGGATGCTCATGGGTAGTGAGCAGTTCTTC.

In this sample, this clonotype turned up many times. V usage is TRBV11-2 and J usage is TRBJ2-7; 11 bases align to TRBD1. Per germline, CDR1 SGHAT and CDR2 FQNNGV. J was trimmed by 5 bases and V by 3 bases; bases with no gene match: 6. The CDR3 is 15 amino acids. CDR3: CASSLSGQGVDEQYV. In nucleotides, the CDR3 is TGTGCCAGCAGCTTGTCGGGACAGGGGGTTGACGAGCAGTACGTC.

This clonotype has at least ten counts. The rearrangement joins TRBV20-1 to TRBJ2-1; 7 nucleotides align to TRBD2. Trimming removed 0 bases from V and 6 bases from J; junction bases left unmatched: 5. The CDR3 sequence is 14 residues long. Germline V gives CDR1 DFQATT, CDR2 SNEGSKA (reference sequence). CDR3 nucleotides: TGCAGTGCTAGAGACACTAGCGCACTCAATGAGCAGTTCTTC. This translates into CSARDTSALNEQFF.

The V call is TRBV6-6, the J call TRBJ2-5, with TRBD1 as a possible D gene (6 bases). Germline-derived CDR1 and CDR2 are MNHNY and SVGAGI (reference sequence). There are 14 residues in the CDR3. Trimming took 4 bases from V and 2 from J, leaving 11 bases between them. In DNA, the CDR3 is TGTGCCAGCAGTTCCGTGACAGGTCAAGAGACCCAGTACTTC. Translation: CASSSVTGQETQYF.

A few counts support this clonotype. The chain is built from TRBV27 and TRBJ1-1; D is unclear. CDR3 length: 14 residues. V gave up 8 bases and J gave up 10 bases, with 23 bases separating them. The V gene's germline CDR1 is MNHEY and CDR2 SMNVEV (reference sequence). The DNA of the CDR3 is TGTGCCAGCTTCATCGGCAGGAACCAACCAAGAGCTTTCTTT. Its translation: CASFIGRNQPRAFF.